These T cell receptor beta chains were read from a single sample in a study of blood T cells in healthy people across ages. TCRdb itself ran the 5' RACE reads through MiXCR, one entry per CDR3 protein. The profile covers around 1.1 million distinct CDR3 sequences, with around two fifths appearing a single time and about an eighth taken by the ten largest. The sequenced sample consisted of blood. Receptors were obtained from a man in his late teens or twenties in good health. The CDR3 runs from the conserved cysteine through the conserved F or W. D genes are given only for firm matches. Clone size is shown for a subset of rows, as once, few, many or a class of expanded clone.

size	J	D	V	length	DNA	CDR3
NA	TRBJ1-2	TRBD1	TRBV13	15	TGTGCCAGCAGCTTGGGTCTGGACAGGGGGTATGGCTACACCTTC	CASSLGLDRGYGYTF
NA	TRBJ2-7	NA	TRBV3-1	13	TGTGCCTGCAGTCCGCGGGACTCCTACGAGCAGTACTTC	CACSPRDSYEQYF
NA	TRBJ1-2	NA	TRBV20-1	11	TGCAGTGCCGAAAGGACAGTTCGCTACACCTTC	CSAERTVRYTF
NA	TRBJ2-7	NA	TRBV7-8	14	TGTGCCAGCAGCTTACGGGGTTTTCTCGACGAGCAGTACTTC	CASSLRGFLDEQYF
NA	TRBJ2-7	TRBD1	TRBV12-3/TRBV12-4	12	TGTGCCAGCAGTCGACAGGGGAACGAGCAGTACTTC	CASSRQGNEQYF
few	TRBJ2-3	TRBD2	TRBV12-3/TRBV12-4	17	TGTGCCAGCAGTCCCGAAAGGACTAGCTTATTCCCAGATACGCAGTATTTT	CASSPERTSLFPDTQYF
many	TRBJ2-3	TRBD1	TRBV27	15	TGTGCCAGCAGTCCCCGGACAGGAAGCACAGATACGCAGTATTTT	CASSPRTGSTDTQYF
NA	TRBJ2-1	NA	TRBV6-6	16	TGTGCCAGCAGTTCTCGTGTAGCTTCCTCCTACAATGAGCAGTTCTTC	CASSSRVASSYNEQFF
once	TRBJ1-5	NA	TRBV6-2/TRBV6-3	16	TGTGCCAGCAGTTACCCCCCGACAAAAAGCAATCAGCCCCAGCATTTT	CASSYPPTKSNQPQHF
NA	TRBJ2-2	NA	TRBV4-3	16	TGCGCCAGCAGCCAAGAACCAGGGGATCGCACCGGGGAGCTGTTTTTT	CASSQEPGDRTGELFF
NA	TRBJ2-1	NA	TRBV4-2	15	TGTGCCAGCAGCCAAGAACAGGTGCCTGGGAATGAGCAGTTCTTC	CASSQEQVPGNEQFF
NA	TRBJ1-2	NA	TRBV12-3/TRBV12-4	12	TGTGCCAGCGGGGTGGGACCCTATGGCTACACCTTC	CASGVGPYGYTF
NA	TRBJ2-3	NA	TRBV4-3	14	TGCGCCAGCAGCCAAGAGGTGGACACAGATACGCAGTATTTT	CASSQEVDTDTQYF
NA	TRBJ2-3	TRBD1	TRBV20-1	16	TGCAGTGCTAGTAATGCTGGGACAGTAAGCACAGATACGCAGTATTTT	CSASNAGTVSTDTQYF
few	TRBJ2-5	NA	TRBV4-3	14	TGCGCCAGCAGCCAAGATGGACAGTCGGGGACCCAGTACTTC	CASSQDGQSGTQYF
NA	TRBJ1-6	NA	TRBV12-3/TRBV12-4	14	TGTGCCAGCAGTTTAAGGGAACGCGATTCACCCCTCCACTTT	CASSLRERDSPLHF
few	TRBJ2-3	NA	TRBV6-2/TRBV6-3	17	TGTGCCAGCAGGCCCCGGCCTTTGGTGGAAGACACAGATACGCAGTATTTT	CASRPRPLVEDTDTQYF
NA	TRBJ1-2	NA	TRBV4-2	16	TGTGCCAGCAGCCAAGACCGTAATACAGGCGGCTCTGACTACACCTTC	CASSQDRNTGGSDYTF
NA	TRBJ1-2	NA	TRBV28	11	TGTGCCAGCGCGGGGAAGGATGGCTACACCTTC	CASAGKDGYTF
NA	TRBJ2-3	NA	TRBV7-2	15	TGTGCCAGCAGCCCCAGGCTGGATAGCACAGATACGCAGTATTTT	CASSPRLDSTDTQYF